These 7 T cell receptor beta chains were sequenced from one sample in a study of breast tumors, draining lymph nodes, adjacent tissues. In TCRdb, the multiplex PCR reads were re-called with MiXCR into one record per CDR3 protein. The sample carries under 35,000 distinct CDR3 sequences, approximately 57% recorded once. Source material: breast tumor tissue. All receptors come from a female donor with breast cancer. Some clones in this sample may be carry-over from other donors' samples.

This clonotype was seen repeatedly, ten times or more. The J gene is TRBJ2-7, the V gene TRBV6-1, with D possibly being TRBD1 (6 bases). Germline V gene sequence: CDR1 MNHNS, CDR2 SASEGT. This CDR3 has 13 amino acids. With 6 bases removed from V and 7 bases from J, the gap between germline ends came to 16 bases. CDR3 in DNA: TGTGCCAGCAGAGCGACAGGACAAGGGGAGCAGTACTTC. This translates into CASRATGQGEQYF.

Ten or more counts support this clonotype. The CDR3 is CASSYQSGRAATQYF. The CDR3 coding sequence is TGTGCCAGCAGTTACCAGAGCGGGAGGGCCGCTACGCAGTATTTT. The chain couples TRBV6-5 to TRBJ2-3; the match to TRBD2 covers 10 bases. There are 15 residues in the CDR3. Per the germline V gene, CDR1 is MNHEY and CDR2 is SVGAGI. With 2 bases clipped from V and 8 bases from J, the junction kept 7 bases outside the gene matches.

This clonotype is judged medium-sized (0.01 to 0.1%). CDR3 nucleotides: TGTGCCAGCACCCCAGGGGGCTCCTATAATTCACCCCTCCACTTT. This sequence encodes CASTPGGSYNSPLHF. This sequence joins TRBV2 and TRBJ1-6; 7 nucleotides line up with TRBD1. The V segment lost 7 bases and the J segment 0 bases; nucleotides outside the gene matches: 3. In germline, CDR1 is SNHLY, CDR2 FYNNEI. The length of the CDR3 is 15 residues.

This chain joins TRBV24-1 and TRBJ2-5; D tentatively reads TRBD1 or TRBD2 (5 bases each). This CDR3 is 14 amino acids long. Germline CDR1 KGHDR, CDR2 SFDVKD. V was trimmed by 4 bases and J by 1 base, leaving 9 bases between them. CDR3 sequence reads: CATSDWDGQETQYF. The CDR3 coding sequence is TGTGCCACCAGTGACTGGGACGGCCAAGAGACCCAGTACTTC.

This clonotype was observed many times. The chain has TRBV18 and TRBJ1-3; possibly TRBD1 for D (6 bases). Germline CDR1 is KGHSH and CDR2 is LQKENI. Deletions cut 6 bases from V and 0 bases from J, with 15 bases between. CDR3 length: 16 residues. In DNA form, the CDR3 reads TGTGCCAGCTCCCTGGACAGACCCATCTCTGGAAACACCATATATTTT. Protein product: CASSLDRPISGNTIYF.

The chain has TRBV9 and TRBJ1-4; D not certain. V dropped 3 bases and J dropped 10 bases, with 13 bases sitting between them. Per the germline V gene, CDR1 is SGDLS and CDR2 is YYNGEE. The CDR3 extends over 13 amino acids. CDR3 sequence: CASSENPGSKLFF. CDR3 in DNA: TGTGCCAGCAGCGAAAACCCGGGGTCAAAACTGTTTTTT.

The chain combines TRBV27 with TRBJ1-2; D perhaps matches TRBD1 (5 bases). Trimming removed 5 bases at V and 5 bases at J, with 21 bases between. The CDR3 runs 16 residues. Germline values: CDR1 MNHEY, CDR2 SMNVEV (reference sequence). The CDR3 DNA follows: TGTGCCAGCAGTCGGAGGGGTGCGGGCCATGCGTATGGCTACACCTTC. Its protein is CASSRRGAGHAYGYTF.